The entry below gives a single T cell receptor (beta chain) sequence along with its context. CDR3 size: 15 residues. V was shortened by 2 bases and J by 4 bases, with 13 bases between the two germline ends. Germline CDR1 and CDR2: KGHDR and SFDVKD. This specimen belongs to a study of blood T cells in healthy people across ages. A second PCR of 7 to 11 cycles used a sample-barcoded 5' primer and a J-beta primer mix. TCRdb re-called the 5' RACE reads with MiXCR, one entry per CDR3 protein. Among roughly 1,000,000 distinct CDR3 sequences, 25% were seen once, and the ten largest hold around 0.75%. These same data were also listed under a study on T cells of mothers and their children.

Sequenced: blood. The gene calls are TRBV24-1 and TRBJ1-2, with a tentative D call TRBD1 (6 bases). This TCR was sampled from a girl aged 2 to 10 in good health. CDR3 in amino acids: CATSDSGQLLYGYTF. The CDR3 DNA is TGTGCCACCAGTGATTCCGGACAGTTACTCTATGGCTACACCTTC.